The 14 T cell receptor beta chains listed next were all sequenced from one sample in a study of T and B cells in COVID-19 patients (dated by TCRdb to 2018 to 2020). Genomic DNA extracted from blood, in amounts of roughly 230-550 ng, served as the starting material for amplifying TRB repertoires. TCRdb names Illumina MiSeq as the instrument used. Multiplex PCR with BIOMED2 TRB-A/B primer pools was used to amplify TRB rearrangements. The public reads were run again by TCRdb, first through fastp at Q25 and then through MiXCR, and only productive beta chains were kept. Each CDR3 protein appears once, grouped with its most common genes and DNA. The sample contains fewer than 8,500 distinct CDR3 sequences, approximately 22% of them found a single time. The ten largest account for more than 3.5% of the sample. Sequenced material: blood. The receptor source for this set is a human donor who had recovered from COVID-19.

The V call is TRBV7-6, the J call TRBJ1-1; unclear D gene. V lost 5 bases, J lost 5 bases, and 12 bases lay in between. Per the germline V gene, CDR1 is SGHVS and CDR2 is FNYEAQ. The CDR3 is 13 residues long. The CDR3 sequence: CASSRLVGTEAFF. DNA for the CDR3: TGTGCCAGCAGCAGGTTGGTGGGGACTGAAGCTTTCTTT.

The CDR3, as DNA: TGTGCCACCAGTGATTCAAACTACGAGCAGTACTTC. This gives the protein CATSDSNYEQYF. This chain uses TRBV24-1 with TRBJ2-7; D unresolved. There are 12 residues in the CDR3. The V gene's germline CDR1 is KGHDR and CDR2 SFDVKD. V lost 2 bases, J lost 3 bases, and 4 bases lay in between.

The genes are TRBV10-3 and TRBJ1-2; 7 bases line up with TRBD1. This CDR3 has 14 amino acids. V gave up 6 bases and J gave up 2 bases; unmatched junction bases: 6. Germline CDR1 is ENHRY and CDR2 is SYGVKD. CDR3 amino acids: CAIRGQEQNYGYTF. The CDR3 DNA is TGTGCCATCAGAGGACAGGAACAGAACTATGGCTACACCTTC.

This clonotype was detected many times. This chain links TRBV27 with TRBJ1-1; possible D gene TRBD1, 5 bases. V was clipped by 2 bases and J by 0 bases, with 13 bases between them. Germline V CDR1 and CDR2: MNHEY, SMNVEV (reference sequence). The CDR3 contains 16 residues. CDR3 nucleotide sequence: TGTGCCAGCAGTTTAGCAGGGAGGGGAATGAACACTGAAGCTTTCTTT. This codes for CASSLAGRGMNTEAFF.

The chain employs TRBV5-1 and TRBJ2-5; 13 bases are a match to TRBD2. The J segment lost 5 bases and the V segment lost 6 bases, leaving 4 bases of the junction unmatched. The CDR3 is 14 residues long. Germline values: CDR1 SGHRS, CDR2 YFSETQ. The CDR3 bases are TGCGCCAGCACACTAGCGGGGGGGCCGGAGACCCAGTACTTC. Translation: CASTLAGGPETQYF.

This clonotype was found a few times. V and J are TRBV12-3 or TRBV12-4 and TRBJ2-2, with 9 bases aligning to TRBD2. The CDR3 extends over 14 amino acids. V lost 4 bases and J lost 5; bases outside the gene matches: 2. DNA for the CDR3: TGTGCCAGCAGTTCTAGCGGGGTAACCGGGGAGCTGTTTTTT. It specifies CASSSSGVTGELFF.

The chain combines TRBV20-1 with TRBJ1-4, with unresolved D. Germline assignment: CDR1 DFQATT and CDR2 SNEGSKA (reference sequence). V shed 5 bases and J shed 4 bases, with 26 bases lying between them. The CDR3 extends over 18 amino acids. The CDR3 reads CSAPLPPGRRSSNEKLFF. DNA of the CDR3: TGCAGTGCTCCTCTCCCTCCGGGCCGCAGAAGCAGTAATGAAAAACTGTTTTTT.

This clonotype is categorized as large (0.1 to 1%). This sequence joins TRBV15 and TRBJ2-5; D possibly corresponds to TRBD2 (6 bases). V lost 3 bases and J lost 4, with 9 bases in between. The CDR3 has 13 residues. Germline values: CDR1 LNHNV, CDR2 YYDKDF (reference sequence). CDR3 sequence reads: CATSSHGGETQYF. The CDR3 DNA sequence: TGTGCCACCAGCAGTCACGGGGGAGAGACCCAGTACTTC.

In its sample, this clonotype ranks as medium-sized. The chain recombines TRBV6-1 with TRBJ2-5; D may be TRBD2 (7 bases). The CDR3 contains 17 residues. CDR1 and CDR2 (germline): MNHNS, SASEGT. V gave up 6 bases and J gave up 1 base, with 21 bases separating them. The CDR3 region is CASREGRGTPVQETQYF. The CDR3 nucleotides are TGTGCCAGCAGAGAGGGGCGGGGGACACCCGTCCAAGAGACCCAGTACTTC.

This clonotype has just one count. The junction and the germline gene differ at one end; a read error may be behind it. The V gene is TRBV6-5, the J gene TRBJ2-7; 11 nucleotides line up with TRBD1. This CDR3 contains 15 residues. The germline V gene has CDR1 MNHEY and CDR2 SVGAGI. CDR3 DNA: TGTGCCAGCAGGTACTCCGGGACAGGGGGCTACGAGCAGTACTTC. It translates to CASRYSGTGGYEQYF.

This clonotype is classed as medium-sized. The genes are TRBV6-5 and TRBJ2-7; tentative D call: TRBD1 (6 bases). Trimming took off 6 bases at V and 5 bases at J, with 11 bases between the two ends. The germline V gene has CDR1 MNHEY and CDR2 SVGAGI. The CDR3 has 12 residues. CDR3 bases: TGTGCCAGCAGCCTACAGGGCCACGAGCAGTACTTC. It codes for CASSLQGHEQYF.

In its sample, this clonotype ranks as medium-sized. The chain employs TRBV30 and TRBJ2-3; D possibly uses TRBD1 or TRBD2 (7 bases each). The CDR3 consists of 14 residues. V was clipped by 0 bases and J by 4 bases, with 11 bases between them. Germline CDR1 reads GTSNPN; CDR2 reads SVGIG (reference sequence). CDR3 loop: CAWSVRGGADTQYF. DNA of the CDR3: TGTGCCTGGAGTGTCAGGGGGGGCGCAGATACGCAGTATTTT.

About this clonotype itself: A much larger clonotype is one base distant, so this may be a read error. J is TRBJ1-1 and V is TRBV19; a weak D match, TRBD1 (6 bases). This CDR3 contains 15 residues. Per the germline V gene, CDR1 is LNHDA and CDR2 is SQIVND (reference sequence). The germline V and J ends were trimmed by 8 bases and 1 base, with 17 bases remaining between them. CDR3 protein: CASEGGGARNTEAFF. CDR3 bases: TGTGCCAGTGAGGGGGGGGGGGCGAGGAACACTGAAGCTTTCTTT.

This CDR3 is CASSWPTVGTHTQYF. The CDR3, as DNA: TGTGCCAGCAGTTGGCCCACCGTTGGGACACATACGCAGTATTTT. The V gene is TRBV12-3 or TRBV12-4, the J gene TRBJ2-3; D may be TRBD1 (6 bases). Trimming removed 4 bases from V and 7 bases from J, with 18 bases in between. The CDR3 extends over 15 amino acids.